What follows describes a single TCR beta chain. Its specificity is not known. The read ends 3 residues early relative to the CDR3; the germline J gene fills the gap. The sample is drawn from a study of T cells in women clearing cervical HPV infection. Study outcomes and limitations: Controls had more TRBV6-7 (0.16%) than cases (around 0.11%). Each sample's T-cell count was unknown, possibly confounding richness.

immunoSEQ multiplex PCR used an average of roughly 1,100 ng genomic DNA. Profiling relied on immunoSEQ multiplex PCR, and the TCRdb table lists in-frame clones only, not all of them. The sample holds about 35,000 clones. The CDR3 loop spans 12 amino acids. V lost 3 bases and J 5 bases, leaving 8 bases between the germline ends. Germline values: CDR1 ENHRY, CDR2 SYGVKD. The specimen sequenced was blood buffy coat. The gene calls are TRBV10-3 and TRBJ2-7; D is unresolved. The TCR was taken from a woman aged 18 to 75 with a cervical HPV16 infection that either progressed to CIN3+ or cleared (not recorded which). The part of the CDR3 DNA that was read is TGTGCCATCAGTGACAGTCGGGACGAG. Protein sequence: CAISDSRDE. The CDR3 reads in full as CAISDSRDEQYF.